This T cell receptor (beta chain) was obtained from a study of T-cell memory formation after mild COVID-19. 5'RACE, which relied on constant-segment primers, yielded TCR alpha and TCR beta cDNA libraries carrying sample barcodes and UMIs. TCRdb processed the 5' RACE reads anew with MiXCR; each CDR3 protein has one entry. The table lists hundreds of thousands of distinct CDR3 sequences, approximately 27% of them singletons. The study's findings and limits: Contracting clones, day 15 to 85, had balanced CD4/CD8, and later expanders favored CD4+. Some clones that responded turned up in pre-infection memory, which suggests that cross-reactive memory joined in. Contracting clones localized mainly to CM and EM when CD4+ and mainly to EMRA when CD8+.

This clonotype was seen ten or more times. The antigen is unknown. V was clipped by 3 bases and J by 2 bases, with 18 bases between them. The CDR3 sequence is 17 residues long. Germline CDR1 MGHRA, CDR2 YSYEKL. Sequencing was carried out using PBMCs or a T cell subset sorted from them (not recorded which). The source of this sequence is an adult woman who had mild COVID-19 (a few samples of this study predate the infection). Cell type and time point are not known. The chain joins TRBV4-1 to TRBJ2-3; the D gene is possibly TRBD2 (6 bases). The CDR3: CASSHSLSGSHTDTQYF. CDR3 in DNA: TGCGCCAGCAGCCACTCCTTAAGCGGGTCTCACACAGATACGCAGTATTTT.